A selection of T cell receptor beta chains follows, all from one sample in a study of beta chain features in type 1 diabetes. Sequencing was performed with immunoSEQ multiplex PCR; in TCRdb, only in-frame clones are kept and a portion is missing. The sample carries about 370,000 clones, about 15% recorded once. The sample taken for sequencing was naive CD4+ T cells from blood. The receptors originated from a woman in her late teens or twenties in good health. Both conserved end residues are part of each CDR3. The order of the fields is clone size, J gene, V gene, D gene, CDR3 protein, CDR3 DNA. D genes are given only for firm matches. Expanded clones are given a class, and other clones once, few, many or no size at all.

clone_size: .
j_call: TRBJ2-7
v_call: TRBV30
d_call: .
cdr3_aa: CAWSVLGGGSYEQYF
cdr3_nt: TGTGCCTGGAGTGTACTGGGAGGGGGCTCCTACGAGCAGTACTTC

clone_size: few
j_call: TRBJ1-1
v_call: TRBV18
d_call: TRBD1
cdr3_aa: CASSPRVYAGGLNTEAFF
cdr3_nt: TGTGCCAGCTCACCACGGGTGTATGCAGGGGGGTTGAATACTGAAGCTTTCTTT

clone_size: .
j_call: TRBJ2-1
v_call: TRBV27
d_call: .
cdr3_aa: CASIRDEQFF
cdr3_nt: TGTGCCAGCATCCGGGATGAGCAGTTCTTC

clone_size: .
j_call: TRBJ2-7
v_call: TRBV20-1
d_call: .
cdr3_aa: CSARLLQGQYF
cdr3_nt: TGCAGTGCTAGACTACTCCAGGGGCAGTACTTC

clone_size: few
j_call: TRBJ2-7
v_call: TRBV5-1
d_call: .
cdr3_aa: CASSLEGASDEQYF
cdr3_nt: TGCGCCAGCAGCTTGGAGGGAGCTAGCGACGAGCAGTACTTC

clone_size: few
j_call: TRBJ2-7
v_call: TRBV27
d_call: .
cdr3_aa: CASRTNYEQYF
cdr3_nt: TGTGCCAGCCGGACAAACTACGAGCAGTACTTC

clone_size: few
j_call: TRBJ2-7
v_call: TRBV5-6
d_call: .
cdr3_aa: CASSLWNSVSGVEQYF
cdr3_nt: TGTGCCAGCAGCTTGTGGAATTCAGTATCGGGTGTCGAGCAGTACTTC

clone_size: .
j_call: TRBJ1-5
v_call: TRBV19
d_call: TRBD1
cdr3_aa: CASSPTGPNQPQHF
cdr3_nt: TGTGCCAGTAGCCCGACAGGGCCGAATCAGCCCCAGCATTTT

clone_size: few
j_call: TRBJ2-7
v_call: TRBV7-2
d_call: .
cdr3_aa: CASSLALRTTTYEQYF
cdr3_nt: TGTGCCAGCAGCTTAGCCCTCCGGACTACCACCTACGAGCAGTACTTC

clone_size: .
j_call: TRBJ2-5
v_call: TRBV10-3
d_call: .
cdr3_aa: CAISESGARNQETQYF
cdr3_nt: TGTGCCATCAGTGAGTCGGGGGCGCGAAACCAAGAGACCCAGTACTTC

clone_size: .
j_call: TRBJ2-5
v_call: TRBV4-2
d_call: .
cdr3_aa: CASSRDGSSQETQYF
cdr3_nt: TGTGCCAGCAGCCGAGACGGGTCGTCACAAGAGACCCAGTACTTC

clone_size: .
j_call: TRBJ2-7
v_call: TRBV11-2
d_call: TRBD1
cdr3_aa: CASSQFIGTGHEQYF
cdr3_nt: TGTGCCAGCAGCCAGTTTATCGGGACAGGGCACGAGCAGTACTTC

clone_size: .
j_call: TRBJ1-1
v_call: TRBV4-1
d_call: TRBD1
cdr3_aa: CASSPTGVNTEAFF
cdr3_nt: TGCGCCAGCAGCCCTACAGGGGTGAACACTGAAGCTTTCTTT

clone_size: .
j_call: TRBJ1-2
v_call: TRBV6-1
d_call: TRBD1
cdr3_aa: CASKTGGADGYTF
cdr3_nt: TGTGCCAGCAAGACAGGGGGCGCGGATGGCTACACCTTC

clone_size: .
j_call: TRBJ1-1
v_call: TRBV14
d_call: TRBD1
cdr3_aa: CASSSQGYTEAFF
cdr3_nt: TGTGCCAGCAGCTCACAGGGGTACACTGAAGCTTTCTTT

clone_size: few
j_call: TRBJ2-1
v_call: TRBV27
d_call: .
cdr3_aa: CASGRGLRQGNEQFF
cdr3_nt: TGTGCCAGCGGAAGGGGTCTTCGCCAGGGCAATGAGCAGTTCTTC

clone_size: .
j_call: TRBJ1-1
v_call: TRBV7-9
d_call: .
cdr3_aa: CASSLRDLGAFF
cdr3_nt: TGTGCCAGCAGCTTGAGGGATCTGGGAGCTTTCTTT

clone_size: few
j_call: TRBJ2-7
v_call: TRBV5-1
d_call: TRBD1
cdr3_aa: CASSPTGAYEQYF
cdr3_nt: TGCGCCAGCAGTCCGACAGGGGCCTACGAGCAGTACTTC

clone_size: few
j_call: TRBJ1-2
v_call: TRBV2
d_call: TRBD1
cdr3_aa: CASRITTGMGYTF
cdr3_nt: TGTGCCAGCAGGATTACGACAGGGATGGGCTACACCTTC

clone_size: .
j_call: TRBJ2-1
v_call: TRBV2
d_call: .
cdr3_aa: CASLSGTYNEQFF
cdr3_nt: TGTGCCAGCCTTTCCGGGACCTACAATGAGCAGTTCTTC

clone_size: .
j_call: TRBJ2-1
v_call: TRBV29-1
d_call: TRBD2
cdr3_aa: CSVRGGTSVVQSYNEQFF
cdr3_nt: TGCAGCGTTCGTGGAGGGACTAGCGTCGTCCAGTCCTACAATGAGCAGTTCTTC

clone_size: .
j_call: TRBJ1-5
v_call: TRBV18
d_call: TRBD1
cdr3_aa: CASSPEGQGNQPQHF
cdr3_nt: TGTGCCAGCTCACCAGAAGGACAGGGAAATCAGCCCCAGCATTTT

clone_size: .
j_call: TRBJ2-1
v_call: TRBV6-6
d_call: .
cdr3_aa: CASSRLPGSYNEQFF
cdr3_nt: TGTGCCAGCAGCCGACTCCCCGGATCCTACAATGAGCAGTTCTTC

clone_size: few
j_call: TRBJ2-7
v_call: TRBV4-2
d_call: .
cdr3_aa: CASSHLMLGMSGEQYF
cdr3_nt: TGTGCCAGCAGCCACCTAATGCTTGGGATGAGCGGCGAGCAGTACTTC